Listed below are T cell receptor beta chains from one sample, sequenced in a study of cytomegalovirus exposure and HLA in healthy donors. Sequencing was performed with immunoSEQ multiplex PCR; in TCRdb, only in-frame clones are kept and a portion is missing. The sample records under 150,000 clones, 70% to 85% being singletons. The sequenced material came from PBMCs. The receptor set was obtained from a boy aged 2 to 10 in good health and CMV-seronegative. CDR3s include the opening cysteine and the closing phenylalanine or tryptophan. A D gene is named only where the DNA matches it firmly. Only part of the rows carry a size: once, few, many, or a class if the clone is expanded.

clone size: .
J gene: TRBJ2-2
D gene: TRBD1
V gene: TRBV4-2
CDR3 protein: CASSPRDSWAGELFF
CDR3 DNA: TGTGCCAGCAGCCCTCGGGACAGCTGGGCCGGGGAGCTGTTTTTT

clone size: .
J gene: TRBJ1-2
D gene: .
V gene: TRBV5-6
CDR3 protein: CASSLAAGSANYGYTF
CDR3 DNA: TGTGCCAGCAGCTTGGCCGCAGGGTCAGCTAACTATGGCTACACCTTC

clone size: few
J gene: TRBJ2-2
D gene: .
V gene: TRBV5-1
CDR3 protein: CASGLTGTGELFF
CDR3 DNA: TGCGCCAGCGGCTTGACCGGCACCGGGGAGCTGTTTTTT

clone size: .
J gene: TRBJ2-1
D gene: .
V gene: TRBV6-4
CDR3 protein: CASSDGGGHNEQFF
CDR3 DNA: TGTGCCAGCAGTGACGGCGGAGGCCACAATGAGCAGTTCTTC

clone size: few
J gene: TRBJ1-4
D gene: .
V gene: TRBV19
CDR3 protein: CASSIEGVAAANEKLFF
CDR3 DNA: TGTGCCAGTAGTATAGAAGGGGTGGCGGCAGCTAATGAAAAACTGTTTTTT

clone size: .
J gene: TRBJ2-5
D gene: .
V gene: TRBV5-1
CDR3 protein: CASSLARQIQETQYF
CDR3 DNA: TGCGCCAGCAGCTTGGCGAGACAGATCCAAGAGACCCAGTACTTC

clone size: once
J gene: TRBJ1-1
D gene: .
V gene: TRBV29-1
CDR3 protein: CSVWGLNPEAFF
CDR3 DNA: TGCAGCGTCTGGGGACTGAATCCTGAAGCTTTCTTT

clone size: .
J gene: TRBJ1-1
D gene: .
V gene: TRBV25-1
CDR3 protein: CASSQGTGEAFF
CDR3 DNA: TGTGCCAGCAGTCAGGGGACCGGTGAAGCTTTCTTT

clone size: .
J gene: TRBJ2-5
D gene: TRBD2
V gene: TRBV30
CDR3 protein: CAWRLGVAGEETQYF
CDR3 DNA: TGTGCCTGGAGGCTGGGGGTAGCGGGGGAAGAGACCCAGTACTTC

clone size: once
J gene: TRBJ1-1
D gene: .
V gene: TRBV20-1
CDR3 protein: CRTEGNTEAFF
CDR3 DNA: TGCAGAACGGAGGGGAACACTGAAGCTTTCTTT

clone size: .
J gene: TRBJ1-1
D gene: .
V gene: TRBV2
CDR3 protein: CASSDQGNTEAFF
CDR3 DNA: TGTGCCAGCAGTGATCAGGGGAACACTGAAGCTTTCTTT

clone size: .
J gene: TRBJ2-3
D gene: .
V gene: TRBV2
CDR3 protein: CASWGVTPSTDTQYF
CDR3 DNA: TGTGCCAGCTGGGGCGTTACACCTAGCACAGATACGCAGTATTTT

clone size: .
J gene: TRBJ2-5
D gene: TRBD1
V gene: TRBV5-6
CDR3 protein: CASRQRTGGETQYF
CDR3 DNA: TGTGCCAGCAGACAGAGGACAGGGGGAGAGACCCAGTACTTC

clone size: .
J gene: TRBJ1-5
D gene: .
V gene: TRBV19
CDR3 protein: CASSMPLLLVWYSNQPQHF
CDR3 DNA: TGTGCCAGTAGTATGCCCCTGCTATTAGTGTGGTATAGCAATCAGCCCCAGCATTTT

clone size: .
J gene: TRBJ1-1
D gene: TRBD1
V gene: TRBV15
CDR3 protein: CATSRGDRESAEAFF
CDR3 DNA: TGTGCCACCAGCAGAGGCGACAGGGAGAGCGCTGAAGCTTTCTTT

clone size: .
J gene: TRBJ2-1
D gene: TRBD2
V gene: TRBV7-9
CDR3 protein: CASSSIAGVTYNEQFF
CDR3 DNA: TGTGCCAGCAGCTCCATAGCGGGAGTTACCTACAATGAGCAGTTCTTC

clone size: .
J gene: TRBJ2-3
D gene: .
V gene: TRBV6-1
CDR3 protein: CASSEEDLGTDTQYF
CDR3 DNA: TGTGCCAGCAGTGAAGAGGACTTGGGCACAGATACGCAGTATTTT

clone size: .
J gene: TRBJ1-5
D gene: .
V gene: TRBV7-2
CDR3 protein: CASSSPGRENQPQHF
CDR3 DNA: TGTGCCAGCAGCTCCCCTGGCAGGGAAAATCAGCCCCAGCATTTT

clone size: .
J gene: TRBJ2-7
D gene: TRBD1
V gene: TRBV18
CDR3 protein: CASSPGQISEQYF
CDR3 DNA: TGTGCCAGTTCACCGGGACAGATCTCCGAGCAGTACTTC

clone size: .
J gene: TRBJ2-7
D gene: TRBD1
V gene: TRBV6-5
CDR3 protein: CASSSTGNYEQYF
CDR3 DNA: TGTGCCAGCAGCTCGACAGGGAACTACGAGCAGTACTTC

clone size: .
J gene: TRBJ1-1
D gene: TRBD1
V gene: TRBV2
CDR3 protein: CASSSETGEVNTEAFF
CDR3 DNA: TGTGCCAGCAGTTCTGAGACAGGGGAGGTGAACACTGAAGCTTTCTTT

clone size: .
J gene: TRBJ2-1
D gene: TRBD1
V gene: TRBV2
CDR3 protein: CASGQGFTTEQFF
CDR3 DNA: TGTGCTTCGGGACAGGGGTTTACGACGGAGCAGTTCTTC

clone size: .
J gene: TRBJ1-1
D gene: TRBD1
V gene: TRBV7-9
CDR3 protein: CASSFLTGGYTEAFF
CDR3 DNA: TGTGCCAGCAGCTTCTTAACAGGGGGCTACACTGAAGCTTTCTTT

clone size: .
J gene: TRBJ2-1
D gene: TRBD2
V gene: TRBV30
CDR3 protein: CASHGGGESEQFF
CDR3 DNA: TGTGCCTCCCACGGGGGAGGGGAGAGTGAGCAGTTCTTC

clone size: .
J gene: TRBJ1-3
D gene: .
V gene: TRBV6-5
CDR3 protein: CASGGRGGSGNTIYF
CDR3 DNA: TGTGCCAGCGGAGGTCGGGGAGGTTCTGGAAACACCATATATTTT

clone size: .
J gene: TRBJ2-5
D gene: .
V gene: TRBV7-7
CDR3 protein: CASSLRDLRETQYF
CDR3 DNA: TGTGCTAGCAGCTTACGGGATCTTCGAGAGACCCAGTACTTC

clone size: .
J gene: TRBJ1-3
D gene: TRBD1
V gene: TRBV27
CDR3 protein: CASSPFGTGAGNTIYF
CDR3 DNA: TGTGCCAGCAGTCCCTTTGGGACAGGGGCTGGAAACACCATATATTTT

clone size: .
J gene: TRBJ2-1
D gene: TRBD2
V gene: TRBV4-1
CDR3 protein: CASSQGKWLAGGPRENEQFF
CDR3 DNA: TGCGCCAGCAGCCAAGGAAAATGGCTAGCGGGAGGGCCAAGGGAAAATGAGCAGTTCTTC

clone size: .
J gene: TRBJ2-2
D gene: TRBD1
V gene: TRBV30
CDR3 protein: CAWDGQGEVGELFF
CDR3 DNA: TGTGCCTGGGACGGACAGGGGGAAGTGGGGGAGCTGTTTTTT

clone size: .
J gene: TRBJ2-5
D gene: TRBD2
V gene: TRBV7-9
CDR3 protein: CASSLVGLAGVGETQYF
CDR3 DNA: TGTGCCAGCAGCTTAGTTGGCCTAGCGGGGGTTGGAGAGACCCAGTACTTC

clone size: .
J gene: TRBJ2-1
D gene: TRBD2
V gene: TRBV6-6
CDR3 protein: CASSRAGGSNNEQFF
CDR3 DNA: TGTGCCAGCAGTAGAGCGGGGGGGAGTAACAATGAGCAGTTCTTC

clone size: .
J gene: TRBJ1-5
D gene: .
V gene: TRBV15
CDR3 protein: CATSREGSAQPQHF
CDR3 DNA: TGTGCCACCAGCAGAGAGGGGAGCGCACAGCCCCAGCATTTT

clone size: few
J gene: TRBJ1-4
D gene: .
V gene: TRBV2
CDR3 protein: CASSATEYEKLFF
CDR3 DNA: TGTGCCAGCAGTGCCACGGAGTATGAAAAACTGTTTTTT

clone size: .
J gene: TRBJ1-6
D gene: .
V gene: TRBV4-1
CDR3 protein: CASSQDWGGIGSPLHF
CDR3 DNA: TGCGCCAGCAGCCAAGACTGGGGGGGTATCGGCTCACCCCTCCACTTT

clone size: .
J gene: TRBJ2-1
D gene: TRBD2
V gene: TRBV18
CDR3 protein: CASSPVRREPNNEQFF
CDR3 DNA: TGTGCCAGCTCACCAGTACGGCGGGAGCCGAACAATGAGCAGTTCTTC

clone size: few
J gene: TRBJ1-2
D gene: .
V gene: TRBV19
CDR3 protein: CASTGERIYGYTF
CDR3 DNA: TGTGCCAGCACGGGGGAGCGGATCTATGGCTACACCTTC

clone size: once
J gene: TRBJ1-2
D gene: .
V gene: TRBV7-8
CDR3 protein: CASSLGGPGTF
CDR3 DNA: TGTGCCAGCAGCCTGGGCGGGCCTGGGACCTTC

clone size: .
J gene: TRBJ1-1
D gene: .
V gene: TRBV19
CDR3 protein: CASSIDVSVTEAFF
CDR3 DNA: TGTGCCAGTAGTATAGATGTGAGCGTCACTGAAGCTTTCTTT

clone size: .
J gene: TRBJ2-1
D gene: TRBD2
V gene: TRBV4-2
CDR3 protein: CASSPLGGGAYNEQFF
CDR3 DNA: TGTGCCAGCAGCCCGCTGGGCGGGGGGGCCTACAATGAGCAGTTCTTC

clone size: .
J gene: TRBJ1-2
D gene: .
V gene: TRBV21-1
CDR3 protein: CASSTGTGGGYTF
CDR3 DNA: TGTGCCAGCAGCACCGGGACAGGGGGTGGCTACACCTTC

clone size: once
J gene: TRBJ2-1
D gene: .
V gene: TRBV9
CDR3 protein: CASSVAPSSGNEQFF
CDR3 DNA: TGTGCCAGCAGCGTAGCCCCCTCCTCGGGGAATGAGCAGTTCTTC

clone size: .
J gene: TRBJ1-2
D gene: TRBD1
V gene: TRBV19
CDR3 protein: CASTSGTDTNYGYTF
CDR3 DNA: TGTGCCAGTACCTCCGGGACAGATACTAACTATGGCTACACCTTC

clone size: .
J gene: TRBJ2-1
D gene: TRBD2
V gene: TRBV19
CDR3 protein: CASSRPGLEGPEQFF
CDR3 DNA: TGTGCCAGTAGTCGGCCGGGACTAGAGGGCCCTGAGCAGTTCTTC

clone size: .
J gene: TRBJ2-7
D gene: .
V gene: TRBV27
CDR3 protein: CASSLLSGNEQYF
CDR3 DNA: TGTGCCAGCAGTTTATTGTCAGGGAACGAGCAGTACTTC

clone size: .
J gene: TRBJ1-1
D gene: TRBD1
V gene: TRBV7-3
CDR3 protein: CASSPRTGEVNTEAFF
CDR3 DNA: TGTGCCAGCAGCCCTCGGACAGGGGAGGTGAACACTGAAGCTTTCTTT

clone size: .
J gene: TRBJ1-2
D gene: .
V gene: TRBV11-2
CDR3 protein: CASSLDRAGRGDGYTF
CDR3 DNA: TGTGCCAGCAGCTTAGATCGGGCAGGGAGGGGAGATGGCTACACCTTC

clone size: .
J gene: TRBJ2-2
D gene: TRBD2
V gene: TRBV9
CDR3 protein: CASSVVAGGLGTGELFF
CDR3 DNA: TGTGCCAGCAGCGTTGTAGCGGGGGGGCTTGGGACCGGGGAGCTGTTTTTT

clone size: few
J gene: TRBJ2-6
D gene: .
V gene: TRBV7-2
CDR3 protein: CASSQEAGSGANVLTF
CDR3 DNA: TGTGCCAGCAGCCAAGAGGCGGGGTCTGGGGCCAACGTCCTGACTTTC

clone size: .
J gene: TRBJ2-7
D gene: .
V gene: TRBV7-3
CDR3 protein: CASSPGTYTYEQYF
CDR3 DNA: TGTGCCAGCAGCCCCGGGACTTATACCTACGAGCAGTACTTC

clone size: few
J gene: TRBJ2-2
D gene: .
V gene: TRBV30
CDR3 protein: CAWSVLRADTGELFF
CDR3 DNA: TGTGCCTGGAGTGTACTTCGCGCGGACACCGGGGAGCTGTTTTTT

clone size: few
J gene: TRBJ2-5
D gene: .
V gene: TRBV21-1
CDR3 protein: CASSKWSSGGSQETQYF
CDR3 DNA: TGTGCCAGCAGCAAATGGTCTAGCGGGGGGTCCCAAGAGACCCAGTACTTC